The clone carrying this TCR beta chain was counted ten times or more. The CDR3 is cut off 3 residues early in the read; its end comes from the germline J gene. This sample stems from a study of T cell clonality in common variable immunodeficiency. Sequencing used immunoSEQ multiplex PCR; TCRdb keeps in-frame clones, though not all of them. The sample yields about 43,000 clones, without any singletons. The V and J ends lost 4 bases and 0 bases respectively, with 14 bases between them. CDR3 length: 15 residues. The germline V gene encodes CDR1 SGDLS and CDR2 YYNGEE. This receptor was taken from a person between 18 and 75 years old in good health. The specimen sequenced was peripheral blood mononuclear cells. J is TRBJ2-7 and V is TRBV9, with a weak D call TRBD1 (5 bases). CDR3: CASSPAIQASYEQYF. The CDR3 bases that were read are TGTGCCAGCAGCCCAGCGATACAGGCCTCCTACGAG.